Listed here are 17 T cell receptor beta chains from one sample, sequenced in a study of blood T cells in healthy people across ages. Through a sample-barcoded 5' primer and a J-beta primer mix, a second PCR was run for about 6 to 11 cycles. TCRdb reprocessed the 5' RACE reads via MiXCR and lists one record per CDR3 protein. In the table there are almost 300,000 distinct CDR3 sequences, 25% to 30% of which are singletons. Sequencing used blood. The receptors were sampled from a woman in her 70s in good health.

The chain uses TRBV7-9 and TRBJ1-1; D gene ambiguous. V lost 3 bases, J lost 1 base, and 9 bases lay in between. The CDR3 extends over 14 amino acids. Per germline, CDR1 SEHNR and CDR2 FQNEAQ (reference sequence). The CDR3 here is CASSFDGSNTEAFF. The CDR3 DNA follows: TGTGCCAGCAGCTTCGACGGCTCGAACACTGAAGCTTTCTTT.

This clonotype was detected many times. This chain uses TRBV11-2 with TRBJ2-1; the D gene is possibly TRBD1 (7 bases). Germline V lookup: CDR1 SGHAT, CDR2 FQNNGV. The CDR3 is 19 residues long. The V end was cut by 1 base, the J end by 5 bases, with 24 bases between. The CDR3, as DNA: TGTGCCAGCAGCTTAGTTGTGGGGGAAGGAGACAGGGAGGACAATGAGCAGTTCTTC. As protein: CASSLVVGEGDREDNEQFF.

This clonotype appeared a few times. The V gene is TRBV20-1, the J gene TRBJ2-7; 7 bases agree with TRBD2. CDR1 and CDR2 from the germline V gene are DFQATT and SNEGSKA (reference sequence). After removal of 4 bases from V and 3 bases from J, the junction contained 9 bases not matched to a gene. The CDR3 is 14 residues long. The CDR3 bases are TGCAGTGCTATCAGGAGGGAGGGCATCTACGAGCAGTACTTC. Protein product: CSAIRREGIYEQYF.

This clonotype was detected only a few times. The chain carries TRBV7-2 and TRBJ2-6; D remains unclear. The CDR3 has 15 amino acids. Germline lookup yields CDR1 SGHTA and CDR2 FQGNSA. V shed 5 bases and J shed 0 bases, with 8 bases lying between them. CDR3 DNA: TGTGCCAGCAGCCCACTTCCCTCTGGGGCCAACGTCCTGACTTTC. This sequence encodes CASSPLPSGANVLTF.

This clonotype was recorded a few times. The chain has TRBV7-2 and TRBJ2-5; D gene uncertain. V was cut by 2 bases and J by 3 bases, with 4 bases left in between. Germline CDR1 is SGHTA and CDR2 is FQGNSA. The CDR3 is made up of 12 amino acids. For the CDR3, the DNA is TGTGCCAGCAGCTTACCGAAAGAGACCCAGTACTTC. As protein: CASSLPKETQYF.

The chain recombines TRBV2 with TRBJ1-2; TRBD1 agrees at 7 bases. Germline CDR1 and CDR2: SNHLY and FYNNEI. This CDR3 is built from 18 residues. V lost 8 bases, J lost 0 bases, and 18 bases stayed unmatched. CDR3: CASLPRGQVASSNYGYTF. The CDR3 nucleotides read TGTGCCAGCCTCCCTAGGGGGCAGGTCGCCTCATCTAACTATGGCTACACCTTC.

The CDR3 DNA reads as TGCGCCAGCAGCTCCAACGCCGGGACTAGGGGTGAGCAGTTCTTC. It specifies CASSSNAGTRGEQFF. The chain has TRBV5-1 and TRBJ2-5, with TRBD2 identical over 8 bases. The DNA end is more similar to TRBJ2-1, so the J call may be wrong. The CDR3 has 15 amino acids. Germline CDR1 SGHRS, CDR2 YFSETQ.

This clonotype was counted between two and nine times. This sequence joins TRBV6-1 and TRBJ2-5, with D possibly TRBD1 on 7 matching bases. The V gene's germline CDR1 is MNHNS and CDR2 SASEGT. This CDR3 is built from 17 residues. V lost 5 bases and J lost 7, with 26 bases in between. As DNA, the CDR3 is TGTGCCAGCAGTCCACCCGAAGGGACAGTCCCAGCGGGGACCCAGTACTTC. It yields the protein CASSPPEGTVPAGTQYF.

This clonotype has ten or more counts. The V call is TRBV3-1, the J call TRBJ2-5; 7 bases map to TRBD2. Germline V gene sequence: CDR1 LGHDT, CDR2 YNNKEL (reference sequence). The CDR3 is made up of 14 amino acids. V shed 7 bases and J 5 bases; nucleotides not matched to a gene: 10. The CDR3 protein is CASTRGGRVETQYF. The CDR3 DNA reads TGTGCCAGCACCCGTGGCGGGAGAGTGGAGACCCAGTACTTC.

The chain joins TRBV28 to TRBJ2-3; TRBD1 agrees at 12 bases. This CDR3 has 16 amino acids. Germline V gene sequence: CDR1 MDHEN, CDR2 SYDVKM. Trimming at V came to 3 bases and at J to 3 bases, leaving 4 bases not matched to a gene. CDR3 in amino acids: CASSFGTGGKTDTQYF. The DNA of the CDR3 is TGTGCCAGCAGTTTCGGGACAGGGGGCAAGACAGATACGCAGTATTTT.

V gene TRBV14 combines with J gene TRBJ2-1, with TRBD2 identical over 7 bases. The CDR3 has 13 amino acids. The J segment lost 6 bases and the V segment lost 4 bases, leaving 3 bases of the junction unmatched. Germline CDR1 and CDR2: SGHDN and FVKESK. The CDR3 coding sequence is TGTGCCAGCAGCCGACTAGCAGGCAATGAGCAGTTCTTC. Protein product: CASSRLAGNEQFF.

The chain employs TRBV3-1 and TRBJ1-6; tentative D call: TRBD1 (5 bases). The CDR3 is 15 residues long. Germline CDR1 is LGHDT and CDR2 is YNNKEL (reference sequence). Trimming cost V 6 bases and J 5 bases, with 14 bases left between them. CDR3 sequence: CASRPRQGDNSPLHF. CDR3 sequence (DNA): TGTGCCAGCAGACCTAGACAAGGGGATAATTCACCCCTCCACTTT. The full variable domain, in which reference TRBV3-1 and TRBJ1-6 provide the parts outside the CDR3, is DTAVSQTPKYLVTQMGNDKSIKCEQNLGHDTMYWYKQDSKKFLKIMFSYNNKELIINETVPNRFSPKSPDKAHLNLHINSLELGDSAVYFCASRPRQGDNSPLHFGNGTRLTVT.

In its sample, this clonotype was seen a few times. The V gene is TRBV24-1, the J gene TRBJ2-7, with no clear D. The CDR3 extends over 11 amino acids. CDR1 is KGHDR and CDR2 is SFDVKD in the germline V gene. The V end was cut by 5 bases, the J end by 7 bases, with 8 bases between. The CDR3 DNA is TGTGCCACCAGTGCTGAGGAAGAGCAGTACTTC. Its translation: CATSAEEEQYF.

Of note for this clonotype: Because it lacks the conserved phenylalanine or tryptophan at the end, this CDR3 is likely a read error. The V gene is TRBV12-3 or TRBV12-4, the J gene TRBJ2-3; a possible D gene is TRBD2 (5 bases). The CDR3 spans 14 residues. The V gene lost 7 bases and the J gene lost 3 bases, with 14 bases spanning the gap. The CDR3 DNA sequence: TGTGCCAGCAATCTCGGAGGAAGGACAGATACGCAGTATTCT. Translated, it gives CASNLGGRTDTQYS.

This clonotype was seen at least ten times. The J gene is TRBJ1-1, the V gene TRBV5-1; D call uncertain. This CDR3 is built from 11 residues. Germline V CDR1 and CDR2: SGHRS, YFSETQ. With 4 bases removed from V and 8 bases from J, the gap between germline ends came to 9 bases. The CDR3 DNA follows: TGCGCCAGCAGCCTCGACGACGAAGCTTTCTTT. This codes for CASSLDDEAFF.

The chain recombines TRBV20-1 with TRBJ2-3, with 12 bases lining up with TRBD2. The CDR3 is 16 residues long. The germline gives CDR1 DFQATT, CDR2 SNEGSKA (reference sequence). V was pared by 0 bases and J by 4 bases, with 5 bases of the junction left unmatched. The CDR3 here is CSARDLLAGGPDTQYF. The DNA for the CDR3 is TGCAGTGCTAGAGATCTTCTAGCGGGAGGGCCAGATACGCAGTATTTT.

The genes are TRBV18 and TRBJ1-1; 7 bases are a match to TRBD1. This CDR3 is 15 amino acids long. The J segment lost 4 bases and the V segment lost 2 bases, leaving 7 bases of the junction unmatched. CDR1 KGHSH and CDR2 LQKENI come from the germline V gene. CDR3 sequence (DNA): TGTGCCAGCTCACCAGCCTACAGGGGTGGCACTGAAGCTTTCTTT. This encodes CASSPAYRGGTEAFF.